A selection of T cell receptor beta chains follows, all from one sample in a study of technical replicates of blood from a few donors. Sequenced by immunoSEQ multiplex PCR; TCRdb stores in-frame clones only, minus some. The table lists approximately 79,000 clones, about 96% of them singletons. The material sequenced was T cells isolated from PBMCs. The receptor set was obtained from a human donor in good health. CDR3s include the opening cysteine and the closing phenylalanine or tryptophan.

TRBV7-2	CASSLQVNTGELFF
TRBV7-2	CASSPPVASYNEQFF
TRBV4-2	CASSLLAGANTGELFF
TRBV7-3	CASSLEIQGWTEAFF
TRBV18	CASSPRTSGGAYEQYF
TRBV5-4	CASSSRTGVYEQYF
TRBV9	CASSSRAWQGRSEQYF
TRBV11-2	CASSLAGANYEQYF
TRBV7-9	CASSFGQFLNEKLFF
TRBV7-3	CASTNGGQGLYEQYF
TRBV30	CAWSVSGSSYNEQFF
TRBV2	CASGRGDQPQHF
TRBV6-5	CASSYSTAGEYEQFF
TRBV6-5	CASSYSGRTTDTQYF
TRBV29-1	CSVQSLSGYTF
TRBV29-1	CSVQEQGTGYTF
TRBV27	CASSLSYEQYF
TRBV9	CASSDSGNTIYF
TRBV7-2	CASSLAPITYYEQYF
TRBV27	CASSLLSQETQYF
TRBV10-2	CASSEGLAGGQETQYF
TRBV2	CASSEALGRINQPQHF
TRBV7-9	CASSLGTGTTEAFF
TRBV9	CASSAGGVYEQFF
TRBV11-3	CASSLVGTGELFF
TRBV28	CAGTTLDRGQERNGYTF
TRBV29-1	CSVGTGSGGNTIYF
TRBV19	CASSIRGQPQHF
TRBV15	CATSRAGDRRYGYTF
TRBV6-1	CAGRDAGELFF
TRBV28	CASSLFGVSQPQHF
TRBV5-1	CASSRYATGELFF
TRBV28	CASKQGGEGQPQHF
TRBV11-2	CASSLVKSHNEQFF
TRBV7-6	CASSLATVSDEQYF
TRBV7-9	CASSPGQGKFYEQYF
TRBV19	CASSIARDRAGNQPQHF
TRBV5-1	CASQKTEGALGYTF
TRBV10-3	CAISPTSVNEQFF
TRBV7-8	CASSLVTEAFF
TRBV11-2	CASSLQGNYGYTF
TRBV5-1	CASSLGRGGTNEKLFF
TRBV4-3	CASSQLDWKLNYGYTF
TRBV29-1	CSVGKGYRGDTEAFF
TRBV10-3	CAIGDRPYEQYF
TRBV6-5	CASRREGTGTQYF